This T cell receptor (beta chain) was obtained from a study of cytomegalovirus exposure and HLA in healthy donors. Study-wide findings and caveats: It was taken for granted in presence/absence analyses that sequencing depth across donors was roughly uniform. TRBV6-2, TRBV6-3 and some other V segments were excluded as indistinguishable. A later analysis by the authors found several of the most significant clusters apparently linked to common viral pathogens.

Researchers ran the PCR with 60 Vbeta and 13 Jbeta primers. Clones were read by immunoSEQ multiplex PCR, and TCRdb kept only the in-frame ones, dropping some. The sample includes 150,000 to 200,000 clones, approximately 85% of them seen just once. There are 13 residues in the CDR3. V lost 3 bases to trimming and J lost 3 bases, with 8 bases between them. The V gene's germline CDR1 is MGHDK and CDR2 SYGVNS. Notes on this clone: Its antigen is unknown.

This receptor was obtained from a man in his late teens or twenties in good health and CMV-seropositive. The chain carries TRBV25-1 and TRBJ1-1; D gene uncertain. The sample taken for sequencing was PBMCs. The chain's CDR3 is CASSDGFYTEAFF. The CDR3 nucleotides are TGTGCCAGCAGTGATGGCTTTTACACTGAAGCTTTCTTT.